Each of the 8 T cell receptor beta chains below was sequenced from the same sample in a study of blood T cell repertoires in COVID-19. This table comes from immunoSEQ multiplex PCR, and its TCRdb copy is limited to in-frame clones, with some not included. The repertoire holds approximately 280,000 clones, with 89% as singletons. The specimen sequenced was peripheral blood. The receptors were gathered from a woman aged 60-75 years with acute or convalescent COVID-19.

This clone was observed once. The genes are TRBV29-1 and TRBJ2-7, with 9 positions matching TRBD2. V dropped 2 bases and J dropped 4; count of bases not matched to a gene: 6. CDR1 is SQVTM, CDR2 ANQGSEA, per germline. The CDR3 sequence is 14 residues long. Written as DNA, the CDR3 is TGCAGCGTTGAAATGGCGGGAGGGAGATACGAGCAGTACTTC. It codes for CSVEMAGGRYEQYF.

CDR3 DNA sequence: TGTGCCAGCAGTGGAGACAGGGGATCCGAGACCCAGTACTTC. This sequence encodes CASSGDRGSETQYF. The chain couples TRBV2 to TRBJ2-5, with 8 bases fitting TRBD1. The CDR3 totals 14 residues. Germline values: CDR1 SNHLY, CDR2 FYNNEI. V was clipped by 4 bases and J by 5 bases; unmatched bases: 6.

The CDR3 nucleotides read TGTGCCAGCTCACCACTAAAACAAGACAGGTGGTATAATTCACCCCTCCACTTT. As protein: CASSPLKQDRWYNSPLHF. V and J are TRBV18 and TRBJ1-6; D is perhaps TRBD1 (6 bases). The CDR3 has 18 residues. V lost 1 base and J lost 4, with 17 bases in between. CDR1 KGHSH and CDR2 LQKENI come from the germline V gene.

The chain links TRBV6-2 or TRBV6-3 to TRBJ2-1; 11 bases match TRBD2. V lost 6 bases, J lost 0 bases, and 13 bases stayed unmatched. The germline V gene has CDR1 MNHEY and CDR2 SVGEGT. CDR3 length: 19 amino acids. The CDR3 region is CASSFASLAGGTSYNEQFF. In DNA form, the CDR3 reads TGTGCCAGCAGCTTCGCCTCTCTAGCGGGGGGAACCTCCTACAATGAGCAGTTCTTC.

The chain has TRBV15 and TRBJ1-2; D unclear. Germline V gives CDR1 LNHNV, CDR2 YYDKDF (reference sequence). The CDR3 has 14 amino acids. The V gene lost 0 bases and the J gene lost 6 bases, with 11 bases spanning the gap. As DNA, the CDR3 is TGTGCCACCAGCAGAGATCGCGGGGTCGATGGCTACACCTTC. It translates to CATSRDRGVDGYTF.

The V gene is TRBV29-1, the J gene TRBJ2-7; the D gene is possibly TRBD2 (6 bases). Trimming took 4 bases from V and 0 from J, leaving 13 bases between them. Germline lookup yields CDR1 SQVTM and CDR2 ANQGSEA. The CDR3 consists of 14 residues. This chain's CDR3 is CSVVGTTSSYEQYF. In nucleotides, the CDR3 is TGCAGCGTTGTTGGGACGACTAGCTCCTACGAGCAGTACTTC.

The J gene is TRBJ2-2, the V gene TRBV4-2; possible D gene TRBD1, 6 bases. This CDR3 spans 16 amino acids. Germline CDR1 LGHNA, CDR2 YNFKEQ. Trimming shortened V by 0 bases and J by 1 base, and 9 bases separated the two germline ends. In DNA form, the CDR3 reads TGTGCCAGCAGCCAAGAAGAGGGGGTGAACACCGGGGAGCTGTTTTTT. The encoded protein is CASSQEEGVNTGELFF.

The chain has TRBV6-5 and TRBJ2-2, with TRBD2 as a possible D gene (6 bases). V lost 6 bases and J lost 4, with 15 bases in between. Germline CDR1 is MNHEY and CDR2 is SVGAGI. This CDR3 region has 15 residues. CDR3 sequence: CASRSQVGGTGELFF. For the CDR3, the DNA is TGTGCCAGCAGGTCTCAGGTGGGGGGCACCGGGGAGCTGTTTTTT.